This TCR beta chain appears in the sequencing data of a study of early T cells in non-severe SARS-CoV-2 infection (dated by TCRdb to the early 2020s). Background on the whole study: Because TCR sequencing relied on bulk RNA taken from unsorted whole blood, pairing of alpha and beta chains was not possible.

The library was generated by 5' RACE. Sequencing took place on a NextSeq 500. Unique molecular identifiers were attached to individual cDNA molecules in the TCR library protocol so that sequencing error and PCR bias could be corrected. Both TCR alpha and beta chains were sequenced, and tight co-correlation was observed between alpha and beta sequence abundances in each sample. As for the authors' bioinformatics: Decombinator V4 was used to annotate TCR sequences for V gene, J gene and CDR3. Expanded TCRs were defined as changing significantly between any two time points under a Poisson model with p below 0.0001. TCR abundances were normalised to the total number of TCRs sequenced per sample and were expressed as counts per million. MAIT TCRs were defined by TRAV1-2 paired with TRAJ12, TRAJ20 or TRAJ33, and iNKT TCRs by TRAV10 paired with TRAJ18. VDJdb, accessed 1 November 2021, was searched for CMV, EBV and SARS-CoV-2 annotated TCRs, with TCRs annotated for multiple antigens excluded. Clones were called with MiXCR by TCRdb after fastp trimmed the public reads at Q25, and only in-frame beta chains were retained. Every entry covers one CDR3 protein and lists the most common genes and DNA from its rows. The V and J calls follow TCRdb's processing rather than the paper's. For this sample the table gives approximately 97,000 distinct CDR3 sequences, of which approximately 9.9% were detected only once. Around 4.8% of the sample is taken by the ten largest.

Its CDR3 holds 17 amino acids, cysteine through phenylalanine. CDR3 DNA only is kept here, 51 bases in frame from base 1. CDR1 and CDR2 (MNHEY, SVGEGT) derive from the germline V gene. Trimming at the junction amounts to 0 bases on V and 7 bases on J, and the germline ends lie 16 bases apart. The study was a case-control design nested within a healthcare worker cohort in London, UK, with weekly nasopharyngeal swab PCR tests and blood sampling. Healthcare workers were enrolled in the week of the UK lockdown, from 23 to 31 March 2020, and were followed every week for up to about 16 weeks. On the study overall, not on this receptor specifically: VDJdb matching was skewed toward anti-spike CD8 responses and likely underestimated virus-specific expansions by missing private and CD4 specificities.

This clonotype was detected a few times. The specificity of this receptor is unknown. Per-nucleotide qualities are absent, and no much larger clonotype sits a single base away. The TCR sequence derives from an adult who was a healthcare worker with PCR-confirmed SARS-CoV-2 infection or an uninfected control (not recorded which). The rearranged chain carries TRBV6-2 or TRBV6-3 and TRBJ1-6, with the identity of the D gene unclear. This sample comprised whole blood, obtained at baseline. The encoded CDR3 is CASSYSMVVVLNSPLHF. The DNA is as follows: TGTGCCAGCAGTTACTCGATGGTAGTCGTCCTCAATTCACCCCTCCACTTT.